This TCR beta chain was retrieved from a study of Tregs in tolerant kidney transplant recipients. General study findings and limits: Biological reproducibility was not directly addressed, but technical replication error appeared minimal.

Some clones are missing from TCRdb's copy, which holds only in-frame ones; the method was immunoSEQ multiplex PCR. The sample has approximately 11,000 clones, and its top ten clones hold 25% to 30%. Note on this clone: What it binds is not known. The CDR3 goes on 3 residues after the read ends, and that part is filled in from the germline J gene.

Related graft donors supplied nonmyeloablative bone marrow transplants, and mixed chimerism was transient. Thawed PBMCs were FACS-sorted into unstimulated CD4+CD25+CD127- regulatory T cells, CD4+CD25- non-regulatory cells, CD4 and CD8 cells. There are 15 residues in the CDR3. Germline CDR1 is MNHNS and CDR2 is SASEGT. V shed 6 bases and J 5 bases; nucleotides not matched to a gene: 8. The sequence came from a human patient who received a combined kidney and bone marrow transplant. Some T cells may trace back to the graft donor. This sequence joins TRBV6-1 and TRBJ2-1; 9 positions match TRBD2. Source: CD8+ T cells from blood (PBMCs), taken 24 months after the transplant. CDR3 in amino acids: CASRESGRTNNEQFF. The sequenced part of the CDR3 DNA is TGTGCCAGCAGAGAAAGCGGGAGGACCAACAATGAG.